These 30 T cell receptor beta chains originate from one sample sequenced in a study of T cells in Graves' hyperthyroidism and ophthalmopathy (dated by TCRdb to the late 2010s). Library preparation used multiplex PCR. TCRdb lists the instrument as Illumina HiSeq 2000. Amplification of TCR beta CDR3 regions was carried out from RNA transcripts. For the first round of RT-PCR on the TCR CDR3, the HTBI primer set was used together with the Qiagen OneStep RT-PCR kit. TCRdb reanalyzed the raw reads on its own, using fastp at Q25 for trimming and MiXCR for clone calling, and kept in-frame beta chains. Under each unique CDR3 protein, matching rows form one entry showing the most common genes and DNA. A total of approximately 270,000 distinct CDR3 sequences appear in this sample, about 15% of them only once. Less than 15% of the sample is in the top ten clones. Sequenced input: blood. These receptors originate from a middle-aged woman with Graves' hyperthyroidism that later progressed to Graves' ophthalmopathy.

This clonotype has at least ten counts. This chain uses TRBV20-1 with TRBJ1-1, with TRBD1 matching 7 bases. From germline, CDR1 is DFQATT and CDR2 SNEGSKA (reference sequence). V trimming: 3 bases; J trimming: 4 bases; junction bases outside the gene matches: 8. The CDR3 extends over 14 amino acids. CDR3 region: CSASRGQISTEAFF. The CDR3 nucleotides are TGCAGTGCTAGCCGGGGACAGATCAGCACTGAAGCTTTCTTT.

There are many counts of this clonotype. The gene calls are TRBV27 and TRBJ2-7; no clear D. This CDR3 comprises 14 residues. The V end was cut by 2 bases, the J end by 3 bases, with 11 bases between. CDR1 is MNHEY, CDR2 SMNVEV, per germline (reference sequence). CDR3 sequence reads: CASSLKGRLYEQYF. In nucleotides, the CDR3 is TGTGCCAGCAGTTTAAAGGGCAGACTCTACGAGCAGTACTTC.

This clonotype was seen at least ten times. The V and J genes are TRBV15 and TRBJ2-7; D might be TRBD2 (6 bases). This CDR3 spans 15 amino acids. Germline V gene lookup returns CDR1 LNHNV and CDR2 YYDKDF (reference sequence). V lost 4 bases and J lost 4, with 17 bases in between. This CDR3 is CATSKGLGGGYEQYF. In DNA form, the CDR3 reads TGTGCCACCAGCAAAGGTCTGGGGGGTGGGTACGAGCAGTACTTC.

This clonotype was found many times. This rearrangement joins TRBV29-1 to TRBJ2-5; 12 bases are a match to TRBD2. Germline assignment: CDR1 SQVTM and CDR2 ANQGSEA. The V segment lost 7 bases and the J segment 5 bases; nucleotides outside the gene matches: 2. CDR3 length: 12 amino acids. The CDR3 DNA reads as TGCAGCGCGACTAGCGGGAGTGAGACCCAGTACTTC. Encoded protein: CSATSGSETQYF.

This clonotype was counted ten times or more. The V and J genes are TRBV13 and TRBJ2-7; the match to TRBD1 covers 11 bases. The CDR3 runs to 14 residues. The V and J ends lost 10 bases and 4 bases, in that order; junction bases with no gene match: 9. The germline V gene has CDR1 PRHDT and CDR2 FYEKMQ (reference sequence). CDR3 residues: CAIWTGGECYEQYF. CDR3 nucleotide sequence: TGTGCCATTTGGACAGGGGGCGAATGTTACGAGCAGTACTTC.

This clonotype appeared a few times. This chain uses TRBV20-1 with TRBJ2-1; 13 nucleotides agree with TRBD2. Germline assignment: CDR1 DFQATT and CDR2 SNEGSKA (reference sequence). V lost 5 bases and J lost 8; bases outside the gene matches: 9. There are 15 residues in the CDR3. The CDR3 region has the DNA TGCAGTGCTGGGACTAGCGGGACCCTGGGGCATGAGCAGTTCTTC. Translating it yields CSAGTSGTLGHEQFF.

This clonotype was recorded at least ten times. The chain carries TRBV11-2 and TRBJ2-5; weak D call: TRBD2 (5 bases). Germline V gene sequence: CDR1 SGHAT, CDR2 FQNNGV. The CDR3 is 15 residues long. V was clipped by 0 bases and J by 1 base, with 9 bases between them. CDR3 region: CASSLDPGSQETQYF. CDR3 nucleotide sequence: TGTGCCAGCAGCTTAGACCCGGGGTCCCAAGAGACCCAGTACTTC.

This chain connects TRBV5-5 to TRBJ2-5, with unresolved D. Germline CDR1 is SGHKS and CDR2 is YYEKEE (reference sequence). This CDR3 comprises 14 residues. Deletions cut 1 base from V and 3 bases from J, with 10 bases between. CDR3 loop: CASSLWGTKETQYF. CDR3 coding DNA: TGTGCCAGCAGCTTGTGGGGAACCAAAGAGACCCAGTACTTC.

As to this clonotype: A much larger clone lies one base from this, so it may be a read error. V and J are TRBV12-3 or TRBV12-4 and TRBJ2-7; 12 nucleotides agree with TRBD2. CDR3 length: 15 amino acids. The CDR3 loop is CASSPSGRVSYERYF. For the CDR3, the DNA is TGTGCCAGCAGCCCTAGCGGGAGGGTCAGCTACGAGCGGTACTTC.

This clonotype was observed many times. The CDR3 spells CASSVGNRVNTEAFF. For the CDR3, the DNA is TGTGCCAGCAGCGTAGGAAACAGGGTAAACACTGAAGCTTTCTTT. This sequence joins TRBV9 and TRBJ1-1, with a possible D match to TRBD1 (6 bases). With 0 bases removed from V and 2 bases from J, the gap between germline ends came to 11 bases. This CDR3 is built from 15 residues. Germline CDR1 is SGDLS and CDR2 is YYNGEE.

This clonotype was observed at least ten times. V is TRBV27 and J is TRBJ1-3; D unresolved. V dropped 4 bases and J dropped 4 bases, with 5 bases sitting between them. The CDR3 runs 12 residues. Germline V lookup: CDR1 MNHEY, CDR2 SMNVEV (reference sequence). As DNA, the CDR3 is TGTGCCAGCAGTTCTCCAGGAAACACCATATATTTT. As protein: CASSSPGNTIYF.

To note about this clonotype: A read error may explain this, as a much larger clone is one base away. The rearrangement joins TRBV6-2 or TRBV6-3 to TRBJ2-7; D not certain. Germline V gene lookup returns CDR1 MNHEY and CDR2 SVGEGT. The CDR3 totals 12 residues. CDR3 bases: TGTGCCAGCCATGACAAGTTCCACGAGCATTACTTC. Translation gives CASHDKFHEHYF.

This clonotype was observed many times. The chain recombines TRBV7-8 with TRBJ2-7; the match to TRBD1 covers 9 bases. Germline loops: CDR1 SGHVS, CDR2 FQNEAQ. CDR3 length: 14 amino acids. V shed 1 base, J shed 6 bases, and the junction held 4 bases outside the gene matches. In nucleotides, the CDR3 is TGTGCCAGCAGCTTAGTCGGGACAGGGAGCGAGCAGTACTTC. Protein: CASSLVGTGSEQYF.

The rearrangement links TRBV6-1 to TRBJ1-2; D remains ambiguous. Germline V CDR1 and CDR2: MNHNS, SASEGT. The ends were cut back, 3 bases at V and 8 bases at J, with 13 bases in the middle. This CDR3 is 13 amino acids long. This chain's CDR3 is CASSDFYSRGYTF. The CDR3 DNA follows: TGTGCCAGCAGTGATTTTTACAGTAGAGGCTACACCTTC.

CDR3 coding DNA: TGTGCCAGCAGCTTGGTGGGGACTATTAATGAAAAACTGTTTTTT. Translated, it gives CASSLVGTINEKLFF. The J gene is TRBJ1-4, the V gene TRBV5-5, with a tentative D call TRBD1 (5 bases). This CDR3 region has 15 residues. Trimming shortened V by 0 bases and J by 4 bases, and 10 bases separated the two germline ends. Germline loops: CDR1 SGHKS, CDR2 YYEKEE (reference sequence).

This clonotype showed up just a few times. The chain is built from TRBV6-6 and TRBJ1-2, with 9 bases aligning to TRBD1. V lost 2 bases to trimming and J lost 4 bases; unmatched junction nucleotides: 5. Germline values: CDR1 MNHNY, CDR2 SVGAGI (reference sequence). The CDR3 is 15 residues long. The CDR3: CASSYGTGKLYGYTF. In DNA, the CDR3 is TGTGCCAGCAGTTACGGGACAGGGAAACTCTATGGCTACACCTTC.

This clonotype was counted only a few times. This may come from a read error, since a much larger clone is one base off. The chain is built from TRBV20-1 and TRBJ2-1; D uncertain. The germline V and J ends were trimmed by 6 bases and 2 bases, with 11 bases remaining between them. The germline V gene has CDR1 DFQATT and CDR2 SNEGSKA (reference sequence). The CDR3 sequence is 13 residues long. Here the CDR3 reads CSASGETYNEQFF. The CDR3 DNA is TGCAGTGCCTCGGGCGAAACCTACAATGAGCAGTTCTTC.

The sample holds many counts of this clonotype. V usage is TRBV20-1 and J usage is TRBJ1-5; D might be TRBD1 (5 bases). CDR3 length equals 15 residues. The V gene's germline CDR1 is DFQATT and CDR2 SNEGSKA (reference sequence). Trimming shortened V by 1 base and J by 1 base, and 11 bases separated the two germline ends. The CDR3 coding sequence is TGCAGTGCTAGAGTACTGGGGGTAAGCAATCAGCCCCAGCATTTT. This codes for CSARVLGVSNQPQHF.

This clonotype was seen at least ten times. V is TRBV20-1 and J is TRBJ2-3; TRBD2 matches 11 bases. V gave up 0 bases and J gave up 12 bases; unmatched junction bases: 8. CDR3 length: 14 residues. Germline V lookup: CDR1 DFQATT, CDR2 SNEGSKA (reference sequence). The CDR3 DNA reads TGCAGTGCTAGAGATAAAATAACTAGCGGGAGCCAGTATTTT. Translation: CSARDKITSGSQYF.

There are a few counts of this clonotype. This chain uses TRBV12-3 or TRBV12-4 with TRBJ1-2; no clear D. Trimming removed 8 bases from V and 2 bases from J, with 15 bases in between. This CDR3 contains 14 residues. The CDR3 sequence is CASSFRRENYGYTF. Here the CDR3 DNA reads TGTGCCAGCTCCTTCAGGCGGGAGAACTATGGCTACACCTTC.

This clonotype was picked up many times. The chain joins TRBV6-2 or TRBV6-3 to TRBJ1-5, with a weak D call TRBD1 (5 bases). The germline V and J ends were trimmed by 0 bases and 1 base, with 19 bases remaining between them. This CDR3 has 19 residues. Per germline, CDR1 MNHEY and CDR2 SVGEGT. The CDR3: CASSYSRGDGLPSNQPQHF. CDR3 sequence (DNA): TGTGCCAGCAGTTACTCCCGTGGGGACGGACTCCCGAGCAATCAGCCCCAGCATTTT.

V gene TRBV29-1 combines with J gene TRBJ2-1; D not certain. Deletions cut 4 bases from V and 0 bases from J, with 7 bases between. The CDR3 covers 13 residues. Germline CDR1 and CDR2: SQVTM and ANQGSEA. For the CDR3, the DNA is TGCAGCGTTGCTTACCTCTCCTACAATGAGCAGTTCTTC. This gives the protein CSVAYLSYNEQFF.

This clonotype was seen a few times. A read error may be the cause here, since a much bigger clone is one base away. V is TRBV3-1 and J is TRBJ1-2; tentative D call: TRBD1 (6 bases). Germline V lookup: CDR1 LGHDT, CDR2 YNNKEL (reference sequence). The CDR3 consists of 14 residues. The CDR3 DNA reads as TGTGCCAGCCGCCAAGAAGGGGGGCAGTGGGGCTACACCTTC. Its protein product is CASRQEGGQWGYTF.

This clonotype was seen many times. The V call is TRBV12-3 or TRBV12-4, the J call TRBJ1-4; 7 positions match TRBD1. Unmatched junction bases numbered 15, after V lost 6 bases and J lost 8 bases. The CDR3 is 16 residues long. The CDR3 coding sequence is TGTGCCAGCAGAAAAGCCGGACAGGCGTTTGTCGAAAAACTGTTTTTT. Protein sequence: CASRKAGQAFVEKLFF.

The V call is TRBV29-1, the J call TRBJ2-1, with unresolved D. This CDR3 is built from 15 residues. CDR1 SQVTM and CDR2 ANQGSEA come from the germline V gene. Trimming took 5 bases from V and 2 from J, leaving 16 bases between them. The DNA of the CDR3 is TGCAGCGTTCAGCCACTCCTACGGCCCTACAATGAGCAGTTCTTC. Translated: CSVQPLLRPYNEQFF.

This clonotype was detected many times. The chain is built from TRBV2 and TRBJ2-2; D is perhaps TRBD2 (6 bases). V lost 6 bases and J lost 1, with 6 bases in between. The germline CDR1 and CDR2 sequences are SNHLY and FYNNEI. This CDR3 has 13 residues. This CDR3 reads CASRRENTGELFF. Written as DNA, the CDR3 is TGTGCCAGCAGGCGGGAGAACACCGGGGAGCTGTTTTTT. Filled out from reference TRBV2 and TRBJ2-2, the complete variable domain reads EPEVTQTPSHQVTQMGQEVILRCVPISNHLYFYWYRQILGQKVEFLVSFYNNEISEKSEIFDDQFSVERPDGSNFTLKIRSTKLEDSAMYFCASRRENTGELFFGEGSRLTVL.

The gene calls are TRBV28 and TRBJ1-2; D is unclear. Germline assignment: CDR1 MDHEN and CDR2 SYDVKM. There are 13 residues in the CDR3. The V gene lost 3 bases and the J gene lost 5 bases, with 10 bases spanning the gap. The DNA of the CDR3 is TGTGCCAGCAGTTTTACGGGATTTTATGGCTACACCTTC. This codes for CASSFTGFYGYTF.

The chain couples TRBV7-9 to TRBJ1-2, with 7 bases matching TRBD1. The CDR3 consists of 14 residues. CDR1 SEHNR and CDR2 FQNEAQ come from the germline V gene (reference sequence). V gave up 5 bases and J gave up 2 bases; unmatched junction bases: 5. CDR3 protein: CASSTGTENYGYTF. As DNA, the CDR3 is TGTGCCAGCAGCACCGGGACAGAGAACTATGGCTACACCTTC.

This clonotype has a count of ten or more. V usage is TRBV28 and J usage is TRBJ2-7, with a tentative D call TRBD1 (6 bases). The CDR3 is 16 amino acids. V was shortened by 2 bases and J by 2 bases, with 16 bases between the two germline ends. Germline V gene sequence: CDR1 MDHEN, CDR2 SYDVKM. The DNA for the CDR3 is TGTGCCAGCAGTTTAATGGGACATAAAGGAACCTACGAGCAGTACTTC. This codes for CASSLMGHKGTYEQYF.

Worth noting for this clonotype: Its ends do not fully match the called genes, so a read error is possible. The J gene is TRBJ2-3, the V gene TRBV20-1; no definite D call. CDR1 is DFQATT and CDR2 is SNEGSKA in the germline V gene (reference sequence). This CDR3 contains 14 residues. The CDR3, as DNA: TGCAGTGCTAGCGGTTCAAAAAGCCCCGATACGCAGTCTTTT. Translating gives CSASGSKSPDTQSF.